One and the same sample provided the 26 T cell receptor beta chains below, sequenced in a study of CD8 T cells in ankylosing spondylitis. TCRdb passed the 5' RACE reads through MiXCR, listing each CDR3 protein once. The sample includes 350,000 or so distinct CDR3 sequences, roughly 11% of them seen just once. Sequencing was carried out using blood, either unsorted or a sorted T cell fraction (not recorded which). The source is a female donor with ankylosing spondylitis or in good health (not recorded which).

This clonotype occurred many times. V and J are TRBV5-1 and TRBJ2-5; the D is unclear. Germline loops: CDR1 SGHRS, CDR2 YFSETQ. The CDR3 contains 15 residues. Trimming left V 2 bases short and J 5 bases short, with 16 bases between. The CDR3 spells CASSFGFGDGETQYF. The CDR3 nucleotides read TGCGCCAGCAGCTTCGGATTCGGTGATGGGGAGACCCAGTACTTC.

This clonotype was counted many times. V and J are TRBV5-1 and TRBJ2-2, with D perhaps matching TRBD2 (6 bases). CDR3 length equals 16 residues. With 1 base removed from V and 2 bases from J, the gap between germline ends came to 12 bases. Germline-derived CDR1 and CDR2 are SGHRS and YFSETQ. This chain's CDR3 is CASSLFSGQNTGELFF. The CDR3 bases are TGCGCCAGCAGCTTGTTTAGCGGACAAAACACCGGGGAGCTGTTTTTT.

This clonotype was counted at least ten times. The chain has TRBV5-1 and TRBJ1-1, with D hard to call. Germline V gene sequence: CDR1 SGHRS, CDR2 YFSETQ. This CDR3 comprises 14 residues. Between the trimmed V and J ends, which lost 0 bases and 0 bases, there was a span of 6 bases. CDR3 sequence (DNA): TGCGCCAGCAGCTTGGGGACGGTGAACACTGAAGCTTTCTTT. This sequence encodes CASSLGTVNTEAFF.

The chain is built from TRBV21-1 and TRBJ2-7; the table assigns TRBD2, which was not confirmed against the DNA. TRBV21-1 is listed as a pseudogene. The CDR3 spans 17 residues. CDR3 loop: CASSKVECKGSSYEQYF. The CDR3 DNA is TGTGCCAGCAGCAAAGTGGAGTGTAAGGGCAGCTCCTACGAGCAGTACTTC.

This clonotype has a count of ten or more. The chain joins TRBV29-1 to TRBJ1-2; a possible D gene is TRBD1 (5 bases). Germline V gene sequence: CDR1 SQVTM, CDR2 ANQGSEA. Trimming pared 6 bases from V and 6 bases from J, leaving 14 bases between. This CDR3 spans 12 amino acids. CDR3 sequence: CSVLGQGHGYTF. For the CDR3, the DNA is TGCAGCGTCCTTGGGCAGGGTCATGGCTACACCTTC.

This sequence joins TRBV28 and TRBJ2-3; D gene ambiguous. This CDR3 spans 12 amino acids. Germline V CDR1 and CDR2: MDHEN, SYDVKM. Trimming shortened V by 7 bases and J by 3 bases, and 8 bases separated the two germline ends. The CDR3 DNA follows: TGTGCCAGCAAAAGAGCAACAGATACGCAGTATTTT. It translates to CASKRATDTQYF. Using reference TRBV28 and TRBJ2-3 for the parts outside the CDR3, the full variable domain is DVKVTQSSRYLVKRTGEKVFLECVQDMDHENMFWYRQDPGLGLRLIYFSYDVKMKEKGDIPEGYSVSREKKERFSLILESASTNQTSMYLCASKRATDTQYFGPGTRLTVL.

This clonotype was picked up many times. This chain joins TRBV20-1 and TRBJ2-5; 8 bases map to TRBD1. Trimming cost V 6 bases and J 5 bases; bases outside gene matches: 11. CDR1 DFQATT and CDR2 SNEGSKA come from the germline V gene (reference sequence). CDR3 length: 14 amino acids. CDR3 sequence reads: CSATSLTGVETQYF. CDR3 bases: TGCAGTGCCACCAGCTTGACAGGGGTCGAGACCCAGTACTTC.

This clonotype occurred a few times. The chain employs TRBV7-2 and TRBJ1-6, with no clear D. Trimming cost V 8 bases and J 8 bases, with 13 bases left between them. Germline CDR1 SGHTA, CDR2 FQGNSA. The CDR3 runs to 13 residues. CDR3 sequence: CASQAIYDSPLHF. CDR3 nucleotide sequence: TGTGCCAGCCAGGCTATATATGATTCACCCCTCCACTTT.

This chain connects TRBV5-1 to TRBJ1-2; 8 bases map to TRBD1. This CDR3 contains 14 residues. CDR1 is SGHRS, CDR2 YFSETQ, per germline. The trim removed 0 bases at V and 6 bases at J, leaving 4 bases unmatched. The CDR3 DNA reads TGCGCCAGCAGCTTGGATACAGGGGGGCATGGCTACACCTTC. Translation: CASSLDTGGHGYTF.

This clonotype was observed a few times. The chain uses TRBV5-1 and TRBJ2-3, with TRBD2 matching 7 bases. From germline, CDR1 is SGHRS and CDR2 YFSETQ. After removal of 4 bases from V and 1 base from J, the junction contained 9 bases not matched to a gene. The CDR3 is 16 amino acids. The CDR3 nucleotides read TGCGCCAGCAGCCCATGGGGACGGGGGGGCACAGATACGCAGTATTTT. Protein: CASSPWGRGGTDTQYF.

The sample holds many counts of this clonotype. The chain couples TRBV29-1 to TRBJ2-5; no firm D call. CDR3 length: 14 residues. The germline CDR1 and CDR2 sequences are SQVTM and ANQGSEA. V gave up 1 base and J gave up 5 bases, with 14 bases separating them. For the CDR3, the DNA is TGCAGCGTTGAAGTTGGCATCCATAGGGAGACCCAGTACTTC. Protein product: CSVEVGIHRETQYF.

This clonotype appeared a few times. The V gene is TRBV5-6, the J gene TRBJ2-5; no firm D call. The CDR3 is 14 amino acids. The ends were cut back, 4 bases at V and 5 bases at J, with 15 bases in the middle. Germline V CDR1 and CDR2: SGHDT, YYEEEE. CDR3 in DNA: TGTGCCAGCAGCGTCGCGGTGGCCCGGGAGACCCAGTACTTC. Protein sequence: CASSVAVARETQYF.

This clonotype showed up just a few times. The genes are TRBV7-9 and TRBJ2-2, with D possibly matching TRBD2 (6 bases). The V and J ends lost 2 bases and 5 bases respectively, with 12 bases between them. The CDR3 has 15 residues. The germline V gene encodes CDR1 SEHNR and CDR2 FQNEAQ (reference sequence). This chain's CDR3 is CASSLRGILTGELFF. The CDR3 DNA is TGTGCCAGCAGCTTACGCGGGATATTAACCGGGGAGCTGTTTTTT.

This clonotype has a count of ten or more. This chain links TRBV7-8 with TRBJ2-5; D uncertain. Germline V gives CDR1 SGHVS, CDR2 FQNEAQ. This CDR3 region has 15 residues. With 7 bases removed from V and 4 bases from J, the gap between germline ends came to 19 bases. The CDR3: CASIKLRVGRETQYF. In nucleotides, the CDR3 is TGTGCCAGCATCAAACTTAGAGTGGGTCGAGAGACCCAGTACTTC.

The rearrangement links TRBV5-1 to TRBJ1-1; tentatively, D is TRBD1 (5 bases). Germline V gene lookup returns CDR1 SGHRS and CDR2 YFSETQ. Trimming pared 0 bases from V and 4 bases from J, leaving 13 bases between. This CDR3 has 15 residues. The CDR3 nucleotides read TGCGCCAGCAGCTTGGCGATCCGGGGGGGCACTGAAGCTTTCTTT. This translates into CASSLAIRGGTEAFF.

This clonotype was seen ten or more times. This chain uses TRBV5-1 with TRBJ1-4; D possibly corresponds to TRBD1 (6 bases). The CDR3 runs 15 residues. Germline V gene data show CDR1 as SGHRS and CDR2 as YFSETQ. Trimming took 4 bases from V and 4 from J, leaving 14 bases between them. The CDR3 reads CASSHAGALNEKLFF. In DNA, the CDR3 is TGCGCCAGCAGCCATGCAGGGGCCCTTAATGAAAAACTGTTTTTT.

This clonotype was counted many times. CDR3 amino acids: CATSGRISYEQYF. DNA for the CDR3: TGTGCCACCAGCGGGAGGATTTCCTACGAGCAGTACTTC. The chain uses TRBV15 and TRBJ2-7, with a tentative D call TRBD2 (6 bases). The CDR3 is 13 amino acids. The V end was cut by 5 bases, the J end by 1 base, with 9 bases between. Germline V gene sequence: CDR1 LNHNV, CDR2 YYDKDF (reference sequence).

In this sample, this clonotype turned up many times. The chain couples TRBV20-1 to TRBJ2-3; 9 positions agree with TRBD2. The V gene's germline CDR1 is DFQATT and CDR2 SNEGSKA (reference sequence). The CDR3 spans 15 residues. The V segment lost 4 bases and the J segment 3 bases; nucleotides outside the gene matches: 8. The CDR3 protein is CSATGTSLGTDTQYF. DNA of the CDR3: TGCAGTGCTACTGGGACTAGCCTGGGGACAGATACGCAGTATTTT.

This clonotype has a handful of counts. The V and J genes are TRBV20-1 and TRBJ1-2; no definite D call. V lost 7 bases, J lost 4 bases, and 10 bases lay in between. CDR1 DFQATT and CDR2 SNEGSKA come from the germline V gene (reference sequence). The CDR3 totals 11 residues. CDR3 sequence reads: CSVSDSYGYTF. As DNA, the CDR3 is TGCAGTGTAAGCGATTCCTATGGCTACACCTTC.

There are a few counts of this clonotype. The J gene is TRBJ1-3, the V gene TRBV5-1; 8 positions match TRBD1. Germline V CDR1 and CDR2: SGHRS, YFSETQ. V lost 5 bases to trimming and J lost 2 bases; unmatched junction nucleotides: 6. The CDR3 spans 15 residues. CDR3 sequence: CASRRTGQPGNTIYF. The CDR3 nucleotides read TGCGCCAGCAGGAGGACAGGGCAACCTGGAAACACCATATATTTT.

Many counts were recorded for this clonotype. The CDR3 nucleotides read TGTGCCAGCAGCTTAGTGGGGGTTCTCTCTAATTCACCCCTCCACTTT. Encoded protein: CASSLVGVLSNSPLHF. The V and J genes are TRBV7-2 and TRBJ1-6; possibly TRBD1 for D (5 bases). Between the trimmed V and J ends, which lost 1 base and 6 bases, there was a span of 13 bases. CDR1 and CDR2 (germline): SGHTA, FQGNSA. The CDR3 is 16 amino acids.

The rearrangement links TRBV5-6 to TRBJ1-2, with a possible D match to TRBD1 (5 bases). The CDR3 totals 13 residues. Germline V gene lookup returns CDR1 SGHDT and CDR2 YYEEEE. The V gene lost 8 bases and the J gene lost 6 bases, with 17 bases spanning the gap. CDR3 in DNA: TGTGCCAGGAGCCCCGGGACCGTCGATGGCTACACCTTC. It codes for CARSPGTVDGYTF. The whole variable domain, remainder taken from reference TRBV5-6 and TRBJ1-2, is DAGVTQSPTHLIKTRGQQVTLRCSPKSGHDTVSWYQQALGQGPQFIFQYYEEEERQRGNFPDRFSGHQFPNYSSELNVNALLLGDSALYLCARSPGTVDGYTFGSGTRLTVV.

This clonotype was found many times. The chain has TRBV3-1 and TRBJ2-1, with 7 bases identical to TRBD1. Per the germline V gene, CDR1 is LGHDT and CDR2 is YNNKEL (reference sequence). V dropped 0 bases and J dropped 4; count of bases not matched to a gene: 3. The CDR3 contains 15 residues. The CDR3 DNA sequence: TGTGCCAGCAGCCAAGAACCAGGGGGTTACAATGAGCAGTTCTTC. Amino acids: CASSQEPGGYNEQFF.

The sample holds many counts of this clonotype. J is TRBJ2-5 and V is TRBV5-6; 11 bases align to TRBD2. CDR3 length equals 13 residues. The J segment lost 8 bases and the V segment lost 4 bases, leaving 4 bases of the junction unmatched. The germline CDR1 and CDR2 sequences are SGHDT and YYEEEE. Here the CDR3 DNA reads TGTGCCAGCAGCCCTGGGACTAGCGGTACCCAGTACTTC. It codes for CASSPGTSGTQYF. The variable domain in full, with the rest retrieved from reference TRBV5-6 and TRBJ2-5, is DAGVTQSPTHLIKTRGQQVTLRCSPKSGHDTVSWYQQALGQGPQFIFQYYEEEERQRGNFPDRFSGHQFPNYSSELNVNALLLGDSALYLCASSPGTSGTQYFGPGTRLLVL.

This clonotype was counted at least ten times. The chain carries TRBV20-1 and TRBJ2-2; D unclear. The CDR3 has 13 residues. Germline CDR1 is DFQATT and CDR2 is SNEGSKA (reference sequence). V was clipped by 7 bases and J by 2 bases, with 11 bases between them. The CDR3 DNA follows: TGCAGTGTCCGCCGGGCAAACACCGGGGAGCTGTTTTTT. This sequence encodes CSVRRANTGELFF.

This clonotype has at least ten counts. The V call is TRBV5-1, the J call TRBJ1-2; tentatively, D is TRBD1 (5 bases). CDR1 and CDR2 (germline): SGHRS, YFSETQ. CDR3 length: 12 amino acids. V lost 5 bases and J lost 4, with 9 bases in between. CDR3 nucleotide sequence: TGCGCCAGCAGACCCGACAGCTATGGCTACACCTTC. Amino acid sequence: CASRPDSYGYTF.